This T cell receptor (beta chain) is drawn from a study of cytomegalovirus exposure and HLA in healthy donors. V shed 3 bases and J shed 2 bases, with 10 bases lying between them. The CDR3 spans 14 residues. From germline, CDR1 is SGHNT and CDR2 YYREEE (reference sequence). The PCR ran on 60 Vbeta and 13 Jbeta primers. Using immunoSEQ multiplex PCR, the repertoire was profiled, and TCRdb retains in-frame clones only, with some absent. The sample has fewer than 200,000 clones; less than 80% are singletons. Turning to this clone: Its antigen is unknown.

Study observations and caveats: Common viral pathogens seemed to be connected with several of the most significant clusters, according to a later analysis. The study recorded 150 to 200 TCR beta chains that were cytomegalovirus-associated. The records held CMV serostatus as the only immune exposure information.

The chain couples TRBV5-4 to TRBJ2-3, with D tentatively TRBD2 (6 bases). This receptor was taken from a woman aged 40-49 years in good health and CMV-seronegative. Sequencing was done on a sample of PBMCs. The CDR3 DNA is TGTGCCAGCAGCTCGGGACTCCTCACAGATACGCAGTATTTT. This codes for CASSSGLLTDTQYF.